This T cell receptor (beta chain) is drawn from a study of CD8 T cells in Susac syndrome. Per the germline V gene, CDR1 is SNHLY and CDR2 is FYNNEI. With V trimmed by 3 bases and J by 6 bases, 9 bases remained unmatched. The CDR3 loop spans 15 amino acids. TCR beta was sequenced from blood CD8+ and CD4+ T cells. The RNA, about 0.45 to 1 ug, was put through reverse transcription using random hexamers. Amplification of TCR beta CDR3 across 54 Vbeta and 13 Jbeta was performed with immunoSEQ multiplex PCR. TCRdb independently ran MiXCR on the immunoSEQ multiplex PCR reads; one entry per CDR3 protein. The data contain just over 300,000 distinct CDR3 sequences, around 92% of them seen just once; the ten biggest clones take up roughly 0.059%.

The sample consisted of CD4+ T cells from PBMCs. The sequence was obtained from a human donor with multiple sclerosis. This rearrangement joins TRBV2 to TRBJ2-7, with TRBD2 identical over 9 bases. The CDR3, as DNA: TGTGCCAGCAGTGAGGGAGGCGGGGGGGCCCTCGAGCAGTACTTC. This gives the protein CASSEGGGGALEQYF.